These 27 T cell receptor beta chains were sequenced from one sample in a study of blood T cell repertoires in COVID-19. The data were produced by immunoSEQ multiplex PCR, yet TCRdb's version contains in-frame clones alone and is incomplete. The repertoire has approximately 50,000 clones, approximately 83% of them found once; the top ten carry roughly 10%. The sample comprised peripheral blood. The receptors derive from a human donor in a cohort sampled during active COVID-19.

This sequence joins TRBV4-2 and TRBJ2-2, with TRBD2 identical over 14 bases. V lost 1 base, J lost 7 bases, and 8 bases stayed unmatched. The CDR3 extends over 18 amino acids. Germline CDR1 is LGHNA and CDR2 is YNFKEQ. CDR3 region: CASSQGPGLAGVDGELFF. As DNA, the CDR3 is TGTGCCAGCAGCCAAGGTCCGGGACTAGCGGGAGTTGACGGGGAGCTGTTTTTT.

For this clone: A junction end diverges from the germline sequence, so it may reflect a read error. The chain is built from TRBV7-9 and TRBJ2-4; 8 positions agree with TRBD2. The CDR3 has 14 amino acids. Germline V gene sequence: CDR1 SEHNR, CDR2 FQNEAQ (reference sequence). CDR3 loop: CASSLAGRRNIQYF. The CDR3 DNA reads as TGTGCCAGCAGTTTAGCGGGGAGGAGAAACATTCAGTACTTC.

The chain combines TRBV5-1 with TRBJ1-2, with TRBD1 matching over 7 bases. Germline lookup yields CDR1 SGHRS and CDR2 YFSETQ. The CDR3 is 15 amino acids. J lost 0 bases, V lost 4 bases, and 6 bases had no gene match. The CDR3 is CASSIDREANYGYTF. CDR3 in DNA: TGCGCCAGCAGCATCGACAGGGAGGCTAACTATGGCTACACCTTC. The full variable domain, in which reference TRBV5-1 and TRBJ1-2 provide the parts outside the CDR3, is KAGVTQTPRYLIKTRGQQVTLSCSPISGHRSVSWYQQTPGQGLQFLFEYFSETQRNKGNFPGRFSGRQFSNSRSEMNVSTLELGDSALYLCASSIDREANYGYTFGSGTRLTVV.

V usage is TRBV12-3 or TRBV12-4 and J usage is TRBJ1-5; D not certain. The CDR3 extends over 13 amino acids. The V and J ends lost 6 bases and 0 bases respectively, with 6 bases between them. CDR3 region: CASRANSNQPQHF. CDR3 coding DNA: TGTGCCAGCAGAGCGAATAGCAATCAGCCCCAGCATTTT.

This clone was counted a single time. The V gene is TRBV6-2 or TRBV6-3, the J gene TRBJ1-2; possible D gene TRBD1, 6 bases. Germline values: CDR1 MNHEY, CDR2 SVGEGT. V shed 6 bases and J shed 7 bases, with 18 bases lying between them. The CDR3 spans 14 residues. The DNA of the CDR3 is TGTGCCAGCAGCGACGGGGGGGCGCATCGTGGCTACACCTTC. This encodes CASSDGGAHRGYTF.

The chain employs TRBV15 and TRBJ2-5; 9 nucleotides agree with TRBD2. CDR1 and CDR2 (germline): LNHNV, YYDKDF (reference sequence). V lost 9 bases, J lost 5 bases, and 13 bases stayed unmatched. The CDR3 sequence is 15 residues long. The CDR3 sequence: CATNTRAGGGETQYF. The CDR3 bases are TGTGCCACTAATACTAGAGCGGGAGGTGGTGAGACCCAGTACTTC.

The chain couples TRBV5-1 to TRBJ2-7; unclear D gene. The CDR3 is 15 amino acids. Trimming shortened V by 2 bases and J by 0 bases, and 12 bases separated the two germline ends. Germline loops: CDR1 SGHRS, CDR2 YFSETQ. CDR3 in amino acids: CASSLMVGGSYEQYF. As DNA, the CDR3 is TGCGCCAGCAGCTTAATGGTCGGCGGCTCCTACGAGCAGTACTTC.

The V call is TRBV6-5, the J call TRBJ1-2, with 8 positions matching TRBD1. The V gene end was trimmed by 4 bases and the J gene end by 2 bases; junction bases not matched to a gene: 6. CDR1 and CDR2 from the germline V gene are MNHEY and SVGAGI. The CDR3 spans 15 residues. CDR3 DNA: TGTGCCAGCAGTTCCCGGGACAGGCCCAACTATGGCTACACCTTC. Translation: CASSSRDRPNYGYTF.

This clone showed up just once. The V call is TRBV5-6, the J call TRBJ2-5; possibly TRBD1 for D (6 bases). The CDR3 sequence is 16 residues long. Germline assignment: CDR1 SGHDT and CDR2 YYEEEE. The V gene lost 3 bases and the J gene lost 2 bases, with 17 bases spanning the gap. CDR3 DNA sequence: TGTGCCAGCAGCTCTTGGACAGCTCTAGTTCAAGAGACCCAGTACTTC. It is translated as CASSSWTALVQETQYF.

The chain links TRBV6-2 or TRBV6-3 to TRBJ2-3, with TRBD2 matching over 13 bases. This CDR3 comprises 17 residues. The V gene's germline CDR1 is MNHEY and CDR2 SVGEGT. Trimming at V came to 4 bases and at J to 5 bases, leaving 9 bases not matched to a gene. The CDR3 DNA reads as TGTGCCAGCAGTTCCCTAACTAGCGGGAGGGCCGTAGATACGCAGTATTTT. Protein product: CASSSLTSGRAVDTQYF.

The V call is TRBV4-1, the J call TRBJ2-4, with D perhaps TRBD1 (5 bases). The CDR3 is 15 residues long. The V and J ends lost 0 bases and 8 bases respectively, with 14 bases between them. Germline V gives CDR1 MGHRA, CDR2 YSYEKL. Written as DNA, the CDR3 is TGCGCCAGCAGCCAAGACCCCGTCAGGGCTGACATTCAGTACTTC. Translation: CASSQDPVRADIQYF.

This clone was observed a single time. V is TRBV5-4 and J is TRBJ1-3, with TRBD1 matching over 12 bases. The length of the CDR3 is 15 residues. J was trimmed by 5 bases and V by 4 bases; bases with no gene match: 4. CDR1 is SGHNT, CDR2 YYREEE, per germline (reference sequence). CDR3 in DNA: TGTGCCAGCAGCGGGGGACAGGGGGCAAGAAACACCATATATTTT. Protein sequence: CASSGGQGARNTIYF.

This chain links TRBV15 with TRBJ2-7, with TRBD1 identical over 8 bases. CDR1 LNHNV and CDR2 YYDKDF come from the germline V gene (reference sequence). J lost 7 bases, V lost 3 bases, and 17 bases had no gene match. The CDR3 contains 17 residues. The DNA of the CDR3 is TGTGCCACCAGCAGTGTAACATGGGACAGGAGTACGAGGGAGCAGTACTTC. Protein product: CATSSVTWDRSTREQYF.

The chain is built from TRBV18 and TRBJ2-3; 14 positions agree with TRBD2. The CDR3 is 17 amino acids. With V trimmed by 5 bases and J by 1 base, 5 bases remained unmatched. Germline V gene lookup returns CDR1 KGHSH and CDR2 LQKENI. The CDR3 spells CASSSGTSGSGTDTQYF. CDR3 coding DNA: TGTGCCAGCTCATCCGGGACTAGCGGGAGTGGCACAGATACGCAGTATTTT. The complete variable domain, with remaining parts taken from reference TRBV18 and TRBJ2-3, reads NAGVMQNPRHLVRRRGQEARLRCSPMKGHSHVYWYRQLPEEGLKFMVYLQKENIIDESGMPKERFSAEFPKEGPSILRIQQVVRGDSAAYFCASSSGTSGSGTDTQYFGPGTRLTVL.

The chain couples TRBV19 to TRBJ1-1, with D possibly TRBD1 on 5 matching bases. V dropped 3 bases and J dropped 10 bases, with 27 bases sitting between them. The CDR3 contains 17 residues. The V gene's germline CDR1 is LNHDA and CDR2 SQIVND (reference sequence). The CDR3 protein is CASSISGGAGRRSGAFF. The CDR3 coding sequence is TGTGCCAGTAGTATTTCCGGAGGGGCAGGGAGGAGGTCAGGAGCTTTCTTT.

This clone occurred a few times. V gene TRBV9 combines with J gene TRBJ2-3; maybe TRBD2 (5 bases). Germline loops: CDR1 SGDLS, CDR2 YYNGEE. The V end was cut by 0 bases, the J end by 0 bases, with 8 bases between. This CDR3 is 15 amino acids long. The CDR3 region has the DNA TGTGCCAGCAGCGTAGGAGCGGACAGCACAGATACGCAGTATTTT. Encoded protein: CASSVGADSTDTQYF.

This clone was recorded once. The V gene is TRBV19, the J gene TRBJ2-7, with a weak D call TRBD2 (5 bases). This CDR3 spans 15 amino acids. V was cut by 3 bases and J by 7 bases, with 19 bases left in between. Germline-derived CDR1 and CDR2 are LNHDA and SQIVND (reference sequence). The CDR3 spells CASSIGGSPVGEQYF. The CDR3 DNA sequence: TGTGCCAGTAGTATTGGTGGGAGCCCCGTCGGGGAGCAGTACTTC. Full variable domain (rest looked up from reference TRBV19 and TRBJ2-7): DGGITQSPKYLFRKEGQNVTLSCEQNLNHDAMYWYRQDPGQGLRLIYYSQIVNDFQKGDIAEGYSVSREKKESFPLTVTSAQKNPTAFYLCASSIGGSPVGEQYFGPGTRLTVT.

J is TRBJ2-1 and V is TRBV19; weak D call: TRBD2 (6 bases). Germline CDR1 reads LNHDA; CDR2 reads SQIVND (reference sequence). The V end lost 3 bases, the J end lost 3 bases, and 15 bases lay between the germline ends. The CDR3 length is 16 residues. The CDR3 sequence is CASSITGRGGYNEQFF. The CDR3 DNA is TGTGCCAGTAGTATTACCGGAAGGGGAGGCTACAATGAGCAGTTCTTC.

The chain has TRBV28 and TRBJ1-1, with D hard to call. The CDR3 has 11 amino acids. V lost 11 bases and J 1 base, leaving 8 bases between the germline ends. Germline-derived CDR1 and CDR2 are MDHEN and SYDVKM. CDR3 DNA sequence: TGTGCCTGTCTCAGGAACACTGAAGCTTTCTTT. The encoded protein is CACLRNTEAFF.

The chain couples TRBV5-4 to TRBJ2-7; 10 positions agree with TRBD2. The CDR3 has 15 amino acids. V gave up 1 base and J gave up 4 bases; unmatched junction bases: 5. Germline CDR1 is SGHNT and CDR2 is YYREEE (reference sequence). CDR3 residues: CASSLSGLAAYEQYF. The CDR3 nucleotides are TGTGCCAGCAGCTTGAGTGGACTAGCGGCATACGAGCAGTACTTC. Looking up the rest from reference TRBV5-4 and TRBJ2-7 gives the full variable domain: ETGVTQSPTHLIKTRGQQVTLRCSSQSGHNTVSWYQQALGQGPQFIFQYYREEENGRGNFPPRFSGLQFPNYSSELNVNALELDDSALYLCASSLSGLAAYEQYFGPGTRLTVT.

The chain has TRBV7-9 and TRBJ1-2; D is perhaps TRBD1 (6 bases). Looked up from germline, CDR1 is SEHNR and CDR2 is FQNEAQ (reference sequence). The CDR3 covers 12 residues. Trimming stripped 4 bases from V and 8 bases from J, with 11 bases between. The CDR3 DNA reads as TGTGCCAGCAGCTCCAGGGACACCGGCTACACCTTC. It translates to CASSSRDTGYTF.

This clone was counted a single time. The chain carries TRBV5-4 and TRBJ1-4, with 8 bases that match TRBD1. The germline V gene encodes CDR1 SGHNT and CDR2 YYREEE (reference sequence). This CDR3 is 16 amino acids long. J gave up 7 bases and V 0 bases, and 8 bases lay outside the gene matches. CDR3 sequence (DNA): TGTGCCAGCAGCTTGGGAGGCGGACAGGGAATTGAAAAACTGTTTTTT. Encoded protein: CASSLGGGQGIEKLFF. The full variable domain, in which reference TRBV5-4 and TRBJ1-4 provide the parts outside the CDR3, is ETGVTQSPTHLIKTRGQQVTLRCSSQSGHNTVSWYQQALGQGPQFIFQYYREEENGRGNFPPRFSGLQFPNYSSELNVNALELDDSALYLCASSLGGGQGIEKLFFGSGTQLSVL.

The J gene is TRBJ2-7, the V gene TRBV27; 12 nucleotides agree with TRBD2. V gave up 5 bases and J gave up 5 bases; unmatched junction bases: 7. The CDR3 is 15 amino acids. Germline V lookup: CDR1 MNHEY, CDR2 SMNVEV (reference sequence). CDR3 amino acids: CASSGLAGGEDEQYF. CDR3 coding DNA: TGTGCCAGCAGTGGTCTAGCGGGAGGGGAGGACGAGCAGTACTTC.

This clone was counted once. This chain uses TRBV4-1 with TRBJ2-5; 11 bases line up with TRBD2. V was pared by 4 bases and J by 1 base, with 5 bases of the junction left unmatched. Germline V gives CDR1 MGHRA, CDR2 YSYEKL. This CDR3 has 16 residues. The CDR3 reads CASSPRTSGSQETQYF. The CDR3 coding sequence is TGCGCCAGCAGCCCCCGGACTAGCGGGTCCCAAGAGACCCAGTACTTC.

V gene TRBV4-2 combines with J gene TRBJ2-5; weak D call: TRBD2 (6 bases). The ends were cut back, 0 bases at V and 5 bases at J, with 16 bases in the middle. The CDR3 sequence is 16 residues long. The germline gives CDR1 LGHNA, CDR2 YNFKEQ. The CDR3 DNA is TGTGCCAGCAGCCAAGAGGGCGGGACGTGGGGGGAGACCCAGTACTTC. It yields the protein CASSQEGGTWGETQYF.

V gene TRBV3-1 (or the pseudogene TRBV3-2) combines with J gene TRBJ2-7; 7 bases are shared with TRBD2. Unmatched junction bases numbered 10, after V lost 5 bases and J lost 0 bases. The V gene's germline CDR1 is LGHDT and CDR2 YNNKEL (reference sequence). The CDR3 sequence is 16 residues long. CDR3 nucleotide sequence: TGTGCCAGCAGCAAACGTAGCGGGCCTAGCTCCTACGAGCAGTACTTC. Amino acids: CASSKRSGPSSYEQYF.

CDR3 protein: CSASMEGRNNSPLHF. The CDR3 DNA reads as TGCAGTGCTAGTATGGAGGGGCGAAATAATTCACCCCTCCACTTT. The chain joins TRBV20-1 to TRBJ1-6; weak D call: TRBD1 (5 bases). CDR3 length: 15 residues. V was clipped by 3 bases and J by 5 bases, with 14 bases between them. Germline CDR1 is DFQATT and CDR2 is SNEGSKA (reference sequence).